The 29 T cell receptor beta chains below come from one sample, sequenced in a study of CD8+ T cells in alopecia areata. RNA extraction was followed by reverse transcription into cDNA, which acted as the sequencing template. Some clones are missing from TCRdb's copy, which holds only in-frame ones; the method was immunoSEQ multiplex PCR. The table records some 170,000 clones, approximately 65% of them present only once. The sample in question was CD8+ T cells sorted from blood, obtained at week 0. The origin of the receptors is a human donor with alopecia areata.

The chain is built from TRBV4-1 and TRBJ2-7; perhaps TRBD1 as D (5 bases). The CDR3 covers 16 residues. Germline CDR1 MGHRA, CDR2 YSYEKL. V lost 3 bases to trimming and J lost 3 bases, with 18 bases between them. Here the CDR3 reads CASSQVLSGYNYEQYF. CDR3 bases: TGCGCCAGCAGCCAGGTCCTCTCAGGGTACAACTACGAGCAGTACTTC.

J is TRBJ2-1 and V is TRBV5-6, with D perhaps TRBD2 (5 bases). V lost 0 bases and J lost 5, with 6 bases in between. CDR1 and CDR2 from the germline V gene are SGHDT and YYEEEE. The CDR3 extends over 13 amino acids. The CDR3 loop reads CASSLELDNEQFF. The CDR3 region has the DNA TGTGCCAGCAGCTTGGAACTAGACAATGAGCAGTTCTTC.

The chain combines TRBV7-8 with TRBJ1-1, with D perhaps matching TRBD1 (5 bases). The V end was cut by 0 bases, the J end by 8 bases, with 10 bases between. CDR1 SGHVS and CDR2 FQNEAQ come from the germline V gene. There are 13 residues in the CDR3. CDR3 residues: CASSLARTKEAFF. The CDR3, as DNA: TGTGCCAGCAGCTTAGCCCGGACAAAAGAAGCTTTCTTT.

V gene TRBV14 combines with J gene TRBJ2-7, with 7 bases that match TRBD1. Trimming at V came to 0 bases and at J to 4 bases, leaving 3 bases not matched to a gene. The CDR3 is 14 residues long. The V gene's germline CDR1 is SGHDN and CDR2 FVKESK. CDR3 in amino acids: CASSQDPGGYEQYF. For the CDR3, the DNA is TGTGCCAGCAGCCAAGACCCAGGGGGTTACGAGCAGTACTTC.

This clone was detected a few times. V is TRBV4-1 and J is TRBJ1-6, with D unclear. Trimming shortened V by 3 bases and J by 1 base, and 7 bases separated the two germline ends. CDR3 length: 15 residues. Germline V gene sequence: CDR1 MGHRA, CDR2 YSYEKL. This chain's CDR3 is CASSHQSSYNSPLHF. CDR3 in DNA: TGCGCCAGCAGCCATCAGTCGTCCTATAATTCACCCCTCCACTTT.

This chain's CDR3 is CASSLRVTDTQYF. The CDR3 nucleotides are TGTGCCAGCAGTTTAAGGGTCACAGATACGCAGTATTTT. V and J are TRBV27 and TRBJ2-3; no definite D call. The CDR3 extends over 13 amino acids. Looked up from germline, CDR1 is MNHEY and CDR2 is SMNVEV (reference sequence). V was cut by 2 bases and J by 2 bases, with 5 bases left in between.

This chain joins TRBV6-6 and TRBJ2-7, with 7 bases aligning to TRBD1. From germline, CDR1 is MNHNY and CDR2 SVGAGI (reference sequence). V lost 7 bases to trimming and J lost 6 bases; unmatched junction nucleotides: 6. The CDR3 has 12 amino acids. CDR3 protein: CASTQPGGEQYF. In DNA form, the CDR3 reads TGTGCCAGCACTCAGCCAGGGGGCGAGCAGTACTTC.

The rearrangement links TRBV29-1 to TRBJ1-2; D remains unclear. The V and J ends lost 1 base and 5 bases respectively, with 14 bases between them. Looked up from germline, CDR1 is SQVTM and CDR2 is ANQGSEA. This CDR3 is 14 amino acids long. In nucleotides, the CDR3 is TGCAGCGTTGAAGGAGGCGGTGGACGGTATGGCTACACCTTC. As protein: CSVEGGGGRYGYTF.

This chain joins TRBV5-6 and TRBJ2-1, with TRBD1 matching 8 bases. Germline CDR1 is SGHDT and CDR2 is YYEEEE. Trimming at V came to 4 bases and at J to 4 bases, leaving 10 bases not matched to a gene. This CDR3 spans 16 amino acids. CDR3 in DNA: TGTGCCAGCAGCCGAGGGCGGCAGGGGGCTTACAATGAGCAGTTCTTC. Its protein is CASSRGRQGAYNEQFF.

The chain uses TRBV30 and TRBJ1-6; possibly TRBD1 for D (5 bases). The CDR3 is 12 amino acids. CDR1 is GTSNPN, CDR2 SVGIG, per germline (reference sequence). The V and J ends lost 7 bases and 5 bases respectively, with 9 bases between them. This chain's CDR3 is CAFTGNNSPLHF. DNA of the CDR3: TGTGCCTTCACAGGAAATAATTCACCCCTCCACTTT.

The rearrangement joins TRBV5-1 to TRBJ2-2; 8 bases line up with TRBD1. Trimming at V came to 10 bases and at J to 0 bases, leaving 14 bases not matched to a gene. CDR3 length: 17 residues. Germline CDR1 is SGHRS and CDR2 is YFSETQ. In nucleotides, the CDR3 is TGCGCCTGCAAATGGACAGGGACCGATTCGAACACCGGGGAGCTGTTTTTT. It is translated as CACKWTGTDSNTGELFF.

This clone occurred a few times. This rearrangement joins TRBV6-5 to TRBJ1-5; 8 bases line up with TRBD1. V lost 8 bases to trimming and J lost 4 bases; unmatched junction nucleotides: 4. Germline V gene data show CDR1 as MNHEY and CDR2 as SVGAGI. The CDR3 spans 13 residues. The CDR3 is CASRGQANQPQHF. CDR3 DNA: TGTGCCAGCCGGGGACAGGCGAATCAGCCCCAGCATTTT.

The gene calls are TRBV13 and TRBJ2-7; D is unclear. Germline values: CDR1 PRHDT, CDR2 FYEKMQ (reference sequence). The V gene lost 5 bases and the J gene lost 0 bases, with 8 bases spanning the gap. This CDR3 spans 13 amino acids. In DNA, the CDR3 is TGTGCCAGCAGCCAAGCCCCCTCCTACGAGCAGTACTTC. Translating it yields CASSQAPSYEQYF. The variable domain in full, with the rest retrieved from reference TRBV13 and TRBJ2-7, is AAGVIQSPRHLIKEKRETATLKCYPIPRHDTVYWYQQGPGQDPQFLISFYEKMQSDKGSIPDRFSAQQFSDYHSELNMSSLELGDSALYFCASSQAPSYEQYFGPGTRLTVT.

J is TRBJ2-5 and V is TRBV4-1, with D perhaps matching TRBD2 (6 bases). The CDR3 has 13 amino acids. Deletions cut 6 bases from V and 2 bases from J, with 10 bases between. Germline values: CDR1 MGHRA, CDR2 YSYEKL. The chain's CDR3 is CASRGDSQETQYF. DNA for the CDR3: TGCGCCAGCAGGGGGGACTCACAAGAGACCCAGTACTTC.

The CDR3 sequence: CASSVEVQAYQETQYF. The DNA for the CDR3 is TGTGCCAGCAGCGTAGAGGTTCAAGCGTACCAAGAGACCCAGTACTTC. This sequence joins TRBV9 and TRBJ2-5; no clear D gene. V was cut by 0 bases and J by 0 bases, with 12 bases left in between. Germline V CDR1 and CDR2: SGDLS, YYNGEE. This CDR3 region has 16 residues.

This clone came up once. The rearrangement uses TRBV2 and TRBJ2-7; D is uncertain. Germline V gene lookup returns CDR1 SNHLY and CDR2 FYNNEI. The CDR3 covers 15 residues. V was cut by 3 bases and J by 0 bases, with 12 bases left in between. In DNA, the CDR3 is TGTGCCAGCAGTGACGGTGCCGGATACTCCTACGAGCAGTACTTC. It translates to CASSDGAGYSYEQYF.

The CDR3 coding sequence is TGTGCCAGCAGTCAAAGGGAATATTCAGATACGCAGTATTTT. Residues: CASSQREYSDTQYF. The rearrangement uses TRBV6-6 and TRBJ2-3; D is undetermined. CDR1 MNHNY and CDR2 SVGAGI come from the germline V gene (reference sequence). The length of the CDR3 is 14 residues. V shed 5 bases and J shed 4 bases, with 13 bases lying between them.

V gene TRBV7-9 combines with J gene TRBJ2-1; 15 nucleotides agree with TRBD2. Germline CDR1 reads SEHNR; CDR2 reads FQNEAQ (reference sequence). The CDR3 runs to 18 residues. V lost 5 bases to trimming and J lost 0 bases; unmatched junction nucleotides: 5. The CDR3 DNA is TGTGCCAGCAGCGTGGGACTAGCGGGGGGTTTCTCCTACAATGAGCAGTTCTTC. This gives the protein CASSVGLAGGFSYNEQFF.

This clone was observed a few times. The chain uses TRBV19 and TRBJ2-7, with D possibly matching TRBD2 (6 bases). With 11 bases removed from V and 2 bases from J, the gap between germline ends came to 10 bases. The CDR3 runs to 11 residues. Germline lookup yields CDR1 LNHDA and CDR2 SQIVND (reference sequence). In DNA, the CDR3 is TGTGCCGCGGGGTCCCCCTACGAGCAGTACTTC. Protein: CAAGSPYEQYF.

This clone was seen a few times. The chain links TRBV2 to TRBJ2-1; 11 bases fit TRBD2. J lost 3 bases, V lost 5 bases, and 9 bases had no gene match. The CDR3 length is 17 residues. The germline gives CDR1 SNHLY, CDR2 FYNNEI. CDR3 loop: CASSTYRLAGYYNEQFF. CDR3 nucleotide sequence: TGTGCCAGCAGTACCTACCGACTAGCGGGGTACTACAATGAGCAGTTCTTC.

This clone was seen just once. CDR3 DNA: TGTGCCAGCGCAGGGGCTGAGCAGTTCTTC. It codes for CASAGAEQFF. The chain joins TRBV9 to TRBJ2-1; the D gene is possibly TRBD1 (6 bases). The CDR3 is 10 amino acids. The ends were cut back, 7 bases at V and 9 bases at J, with 8 bases in the middle. Looked up from germline, CDR1 is SGDLS and CDR2 is YYNGEE.

V usage is TRBV7-3 and J usage is TRBJ2-2; possible D gene TRBD1, 6 bases. V lost 2 bases and J lost 4, with 17 bases in between. There are 17 residues in the CDR3. Germline loops: CDR1 SGHTA, CDR2 FQGTGA. The DNA of the CDR3 is TGTGCCAGCAGCTTACCGTTGACAGGAAAGGGCACCGGGGAGCTGTTTTTT. It translates to CASSLPLTGKGTGELFF. Together with reference TRBV7-3 and TRBJ2-2, the CDR3 gives the full variable domain: GAGVSQTPSNKVTEKGKYVELRCDPISGHTALYWYRQSLGQGPEFLIYFQGTGAADDSGLPNDRFFAVRPEGSVSTLKIQRTERGDSAVYLCASSLPLTGKGTGELFFGEGSRLTVL.

This clone has only a few counts. The chain has TRBV6-5 and TRBJ1-5, with 9 bases aligning to TRBD1. Germline CDR1 is MNHEY and CDR2 is SVGAGI. This CDR3 has 15 residues. After removal of 5 bases from V and 5 bases from J, the junction contained 7 bases not matched to a gene. CDR3 bases: TGTGCCAGCAGTCCGGGACAGGGAAGATATCAGCCCCAGCATTTT. It codes for CASSPGQGRYQPQHF.

In its sample, this clone was seen once. V usage is TRBV7-9 and J usage is TRBJ2-7; 10 nucleotides line up with TRBD1. CDR1 is SEHNR and CDR2 is FQNEAQ in the germline V gene (reference sequence). This CDR3 is 14 amino acids long. Unmatched junction bases numbered 5, after V lost 4 bases and J lost 5 bases. Here the CDR3 reads CASSSRQGAHEQYF. The CDR3 DNA sequence: TGTGCCAGCAGCTCCCGACAGGGGGCCCACGAGCAGTACTTC.

The genes are TRBV19 and TRBJ1-6; D unresolved. V dropped 1 base and J dropped 6 bases, with 10 bases sitting between them. This CDR3 region has 15 residues. Germline V gives CDR1 LNHDA, CDR2 SQIVND (reference sequence). The CDR3 loop reads CASSIVPGGNSPLHF. CDR3 nucleotides: TGTGCCAGTAGTATAGTTCCCGGTGGTAATTCACCCCTCCACTTT. Filled out from reference TRBV19 and TRBJ1-6, the complete variable domain reads DGGITQSPKYLFRKEGQNVTLSCEQNLNHDAMYWYRQDPGQGLRLIYYSQIVNDFQKGDIAEGYSVSREKKESFPLTVTSAQKNPTAFYLCASSIVPGGNSPLHFGNGTRLTVT.

The V gene is TRBV30, the J gene TRBJ2-7; perhaps D is TRBD1 or TRBD2 (7 bases each). The germline V gene encodes CDR1 GTSNPN and CDR2 SVGIG (reference sequence). The CDR3 is made up of 15 amino acids. Trimming took 5 bases from V and 2 from J, leaving 19 bases between them. The CDR3 protein is CAWLRRGRGPYEQYF. Here the CDR3 DNA reads TGTGCCTGGCTAAGAAGGGGGAGGGGGCCCTACGAGCAGTACTTC.

Within the sample, this clone is medium-sized. This chain uses TRBV2 with TRBJ2-1; 10 nucleotides match TRBD2. CDR1 and CDR2 (germline): SNHLY, FYNNEI. The V segment lost 5 bases and the J segment 4 bases; nucleotides outside the gene matches: 5. The CDR3 runs 15 residues. The CDR3 loop is CASSSGTSDYNEQFF. The CDR3 DNA sequence: TGTGCCAGCAGTTCCGGGACTAGCGATTACAATGAGCAGTTCTTC. Together with reference TRBV2 and TRBJ2-1, the CDR3 gives the full variable domain: EPEVTQTPSHQVTQMGQEVILRCVPISNHLYFYWYRQILGQKVEFLVSFYNNEISEKSEIFDDQFSVERPDGSNFTLKIRSTKLEDSAMYFCASSSGTSDYNEQFFGPGTRLTVL.

This clone was seen a single time. CDR3: CASSQETPSGGYEQYF. CDR3 sequence (DNA): TGCGCCAGCAGCCAAGAAACTCCTAGCGGGGGATACGAGCAGTACTTC. V is TRBV4-1 and J is TRBJ2-7; 10 bases are shared with TRBD2. The length of the CDR3 is 16 residues. From germline, CDR1 is MGHRA and CDR2 YSYEKL. The V segment lost 0 bases and the J segment 4 bases; nucleotides outside the gene matches: 6.

V and J are TRBV6-5 and TRBJ1-1; 8 nucleotides align to TRBD1. Trimming cost V 2 bases and J 8 bases; bases outside gene matches: 13. This CDR3 is built from 16 residues. Germline V gene data show CDR1 as MNHEY and CDR2 as SVGAGI. The CDR3 bases are TGTGCCAGCAGTTACAATACAGGACAGGGAAAGTTGGAAGCTTTCTTT. Translating gives CASSYNTGQGKLEAFF.